These 27 T cell receptor beta chains came from one sample sequenced in a study of blood T cell repertoires in COVID-19. TCRdb keeps only in-frame clones here, not all; method: immunoSEQ multiplex PCR. The table shows 180,000 or so clones, with 70% to 90% occurring only once. Material for sequencing was peripheral blood. These receptors came from an elderly woman in a cohort sampled during active or convalescent COVID-19.

CDR3 protein: CASSTGLAGGSYQETQYF. Written as DNA, the CDR3 is TGTGCCAGCAGCACGGGACTAGCGGGAGGGAGTTACCAAGAGACCCAGTACTTC. This chain joins TRBV11-3 and TRBJ2-5; 16 bases map to TRBD2. Germline CDR1 reads SGHNT; CDR2 reads YENEEA. V lost 5 bases and J lost 0; bases outside the gene matches: 6. There are 18 residues in the CDR3. Drawing the rest from reference TRBV11-3 and TRBJ2-5, the complete variable domain is EAGVVQSPRYKIIEKKQPVAFWCNPISGHNTLYWYLQNLGQGPELLIRYENEEAVDDSQLPKDRFSAERLKGVDSTLKIQPAELGDSAVYLCASSTGLAGGSYQETQYFGPGTRLLVL.

The chain joins TRBV28 to TRBJ2-7, with D tentatively TRBD1 (5 bases). Trimming removed 2 bases from V and 1 base from J, with 9 bases in between. CDR1 is MDHEN, CDR2 SYDVKM, per germline. This CDR3 has 14 amino acids. CDR3 in DNA: TGTGCCAGCAGTTTAACACAGGTATCCTACGAGCAGTACGTC. This sequence encodes CASSLTQVSYEQYV.

This clone was counted once. The rearrangement joins TRBV27 to TRBJ1-4, with a weak D call TRBD1 (6 bases). With 5 bases removed from V and 8 bases from J, the gap between germline ends came to 27 bases. The CDR3 extends over 18 amino acids. Germline CDR1 reads MNHEY; CDR2 reads SMNVEV (reference sequence). As DNA, the CDR3 is TGTGCCAGCAGTGAACCGGGACATCAAGGGACCCTATGGGAAAAACTGTTTTTT. Encoded protein: CASSEPGHQGTLWEKLFF.

This clone was found a few times. V usage is TRBV2 and J usage is TRBJ1-2; D ambiguous. Germline assignment: CDR1 SNHLY and CDR2 FYNNEI. This CDR3 spans 11 amino acids. V was clipped by 3 bases and J by 5 bases, with 4 bases between them. The CDR3 DNA reads TGTGCCAGCAGTGAGTCGTATGGCTACACCTTC. Protein product: CASSESYGYTF.

This chain links TRBV7-9 with TRBJ1-6; TRBD1 matches 7 bases. V lost 4 bases, J lost 7 bases, and 4 bases stayed unmatched. The CDR3 covers 14 residues. Germline CDR1 and CDR2: SEHNR and FQNEAQ (reference sequence). The CDR3 nucleotides are TGTGCCAGCAGCTCGGGGACAGACAATTCACCCCTCCACTTT. This codes for CASSSGTDNSPLHF.

The DNA for the CDR3 is TGTGCCAGCAGTTTAAACTCCCAAGAGACCCAGTACTTC. It encodes CASSLNSQETQYF. This sequence joins TRBV12-3 or TRBV12-4 and TRBJ2-5; D gene unclear. The germline V and J ends were trimmed by 2 bases and 1 base, with 5 bases remaining between them. The CDR3 runs 13 residues.

The chain links TRBV5-6 to TRBJ1-5, with 9 bases that match TRBD1. J was trimmed by 4 bases and V by 4 bases; bases with no gene match: 3. Germline V gives CDR1 SGHDT, CDR2 YYEEEE. The CDR3 length is 14 residues. The CDR3 nucleotides are TGTGCCAGCAGCGTAGGACAGGGGAATCAGCCCCAGCATTTT. Its protein is CASSVGQGNQPQHF.

This clone was seen only once. The sample holds other DNA sequences that translate to the same CDR3. The CDR3 coding sequence is TGTGCCAGCTCACCAACAGGGGGCTATGGCTACACCTTC. It specifies CASSPTGGYGYTF. The chain carries TRBV18 and TRBJ1-2; TRBD1 aligns across 8 bases. V lost 2 bases and J lost 4; bases outside the gene matches: 0. The CDR3 has 13 residues. Per the germline V gene, CDR1 is KGHSH and CDR2 is LQKENI.

The chain combines TRBV28 with TRBJ2-7, with 7 bases fitting TRBD1. Germline V gene lookup returns CDR1 MDHEN and CDR2 SYDVKM. J was trimmed by 3 bases and V by 6 bases; bases with no gene match: 2. The CDR3 spans 12 residues. CDR3 nucleotide sequence: TGTGCCAGCAGCAGGGACAGCTACGAGCAGTACTTC. Amino acid sequence: CASSRDSYEQYF. Looking up the rest from reference TRBV28 and TRBJ2-7 gives the full variable domain: DVKVTQSSRYLVKRTGEKVFLECVQDMDHENMFWYRQDPGLGLRLIYFSYDVKMKEKGDIPEGYSVSREKKERFSLILESASTNQTSMYLCASSRDSYEQYFGPGTRLTVT.

This clone has only one observation. The V call is TRBV11-2, the J call TRBJ2-1; D unclear. Trimming shortened V by 5 bases and J by 8 bases, and 10 bases separated the two germline ends. The CDR3 extends over 12 amino acids. Germline values: CDR1 SGHAT, CDR2 FQNNGV. CDR3 region: CASSPPADEQFF. The CDR3 DNA reads TGTGCCAGCAGCCCACCCGCGGATGAGCAGTTCTTC.

The chain has TRBV7-8 and TRBJ1-1; 7 bases match TRBD1. The V segment lost 3 bases and the J segment 3 bases; nucleotides outside the gene matches: 7. The CDR3 covers 15 residues. Germline V gene sequence: CDR1 SGHVS, CDR2 FQNEAQ. The CDR3: CASSFGRGVYTEAFF. The CDR3 region has the DNA TGTGCCAGCAGCTTCGGCAGGGGGGTGTACACTGAAGCTTTCTTT.

V gene TRBV2 combines with J gene TRBJ1-4; the D gene is possibly TRBD1 (5 bases). CDR3 length: 13 amino acids. The V gene's germline CDR1 is SNHLY and CDR2 FYNNEI. V was shortened by 3 bases and J by 8 bases, with 10 bases between the two germline ends. The CDR3 is CASSDRVGEKLFF. CDR3 bases: TGTGCCAGCAGTGACAGGGTTGGGGAAAAACTGTTTTTT.

Comments on this clone: Other DNA variants within this sample encode the same CDR3. This chain links TRBV4-1 with TRBJ2-5; no clear D gene. Looked up from germline, CDR1 is MGHRA and CDR2 is YSYEKL. CDR3 length: 12 amino acids. V was shortened by 0 bases and J by 5 bases, with 4 bases between the two germline ends. CDR3 sequence: CASSQDRETQYF. The CDR3 nucleotides read TGCGCCAGCAGCCAAGACCGGGAGACCCAGTACTTC.

In its sample, this clone was seen once. The chain links TRBV29-1 to TRBJ2-3; maybe TRBD2 (5 bases). Deletions cut 2 bases from V and 4 bases from J, with 16 bases between. Germline V gives CDR1 SQVTM, CDR2 ANQGSEA. CDR3 length: 15 residues. CDR3: CSVESRPGGADTQYF. CDR3 nucleotide sequence: TGCAGCGTTGAATCTCGGCCAGGAGGAGCAGATACGCAGTATTTT.

The V and J genes are TRBV7-9 and TRBJ1-2, with D perhaps TRBD1 (5 bases). The CDR3 spans 15 residues. Germline-derived CDR1 and CDR2 are SEHNR and FQNEAQ (reference sequence). V was clipped by 4 bases and J by 4 bases, with 16 bases between them. CDR3 in amino acids: CASSSDSWAGYGYTF. DNA for the CDR3: TGTGCCAGCAGCTCAGACAGTTGGGCTGGCTATGGCTACACCTTC.

The chain carries TRBV10-3 and TRBJ2-1, with D possibly being TRBD1 (5 bases). V dropped 11 bases and J dropped 5 bases, with 13 bases sitting between them. Germline V CDR1 and CDR2: ENHRY, SYGVKD. The CDR3 has 12 residues. Here the CDR3 reads CAGSGQNNEQFF. Here the CDR3 DNA reads TGTGCCGGATCAGGGCAAAACAATGAGCAGTTCTTC.

The chain links TRBV7-9 to TRBJ1-1; 8 nucleotides line up with TRBD1. Looked up from germline, CDR1 is SEHNR and CDR2 is FQNEAQ (reference sequence). CDR3 size: 16 residues. V lost 1 base, J lost 1 base, and 5 bases stayed unmatched. The CDR3 region is CASSLGLQGANTEAFF. The CDR3 region has the DNA TGTGCCAGCAGCTTAGGGCTTCAGGGGGCGAACACTGAAGCTTTCTTT.

The chain joins TRBV28 to TRBJ1-1; D unresolved. The CDR3 runs 14 residues. Germline CDR1 MDHEN, CDR2 SYDVKM. Deletions cut 6 bases from V and 2 bases from J, with 13 bases between. The CDR3 DNA is TGTGCCAGCAGGGTCGGGATGGTAAACACTGAAGCTTTCTTT. Amino acids: CASRVGMVNTEAFF. Full variable domain (remainder filled in from reference TRBV28 and TRBJ1-1): DVKVTQSSRYLVKRTGEKVFLECVQDMDHENMFWYRQDPGLGLRLIYFSYDVKMKEKGDIPEGYSVSREKKERFSLILESASTNQTSMYLCASRVGMVNTEAFFGQGTRLTVV.

The chain uses TRBV6-5 and TRBJ1-1; TRBD1 aligns across 9 bases. Germline trimming cut 4 bases from V and 6 bases from J; bases unmatched to any gene: 6. Germline-derived CDR1 and CDR2 are MNHEY and SVGAGI. The CDR3 is 14 amino acids. The CDR3 nucleotides are TGTGCCAGCAGTTCAAGACAGGGGGTGGCTGAAGCTTTCTTT. Residues: CASSSRQGVAEAFF.

The CDR3 DNA reads TGCGCCAGCAGCCAGGGGTCCTACGAGCAGTACTTC. Protein product: CASSQGSYEQYF. This chain uses TRBV10-1 with TRBJ2-7; weak D call: TRBD1 (6 bases). Germline V gene sequence: CDR1 WNHNN, CDR2 SYGVQD (reference sequence). The CDR3 runs 12 residues. Trimming left V 6 bases short and J 1 base short, with 7 bases between.

The chain employs TRBV11-2 and TRBJ2-5; tentatively, D is TRBD2 (7 bases). In germline, CDR1 is SGHAT, CDR2 FQNNGV. Trimming pared 3 bases from V and 1 base from J, leaving 9 bases between. This CDR3 region has 14 residues. The CDR3 spells CASSFAGAQETQYF. The CDR3 nucleotides read TGTGCCAGCAGCTTCGCGGGGGCCCAAGAGACCCAGTACTTC.

This sequence joins TRBV23-1 and TRBJ2-5; D might be TRBD2 (5 bases). TRBV23-1 is an ORF, and what it does is uncertain. V lost 7 bases, J lost 5 bases, and 17 bases lay in between. The CDR3 runs to 14 residues. In nucleotides, the CDR3 is TGCGCCAGCACCCCACCCGAGCCGGGGGAGACCCAGTACTTC. Translation gives CASTPPEPGETQYF.

The chain joins TRBV28 to TRBJ2-7; a possible D gene is TRBD2 (5 bases). V lost 3 bases and J lost 2, with 11 bases in between. The CDR3 extends over 14 amino acids. Germline V CDR1 and CDR2: MDHEN, SYDVKM. In DNA, the CDR3 is TGTGCCAGCAGTTTCCGAGGGCGCCCCTACGAGCAGTACGTC. This codes for CASSFRGRPYEQYV.

The chain recombines TRBV11-3 with TRBJ2-1, with a possible D match to TRBD2 (6 bases). The V end lost 6 bases, the J end lost 13 bases, and 19 bases lay between the germline ends. The CDR3 totals 13 residues. Germline lookup yields CDR1 SGHNT and CDR2 YENEEA. The CDR3 DNA follows: TGTGCCAGCAGTCTCGGCGGGACCCGGGATCAGTTCTTC. This gives the protein CASSLGGTRDQFF.

The gene calls are TRBV28 and TRBJ1-5; D not resolved. There are 14 residues in the CDR3. V lost 7 bases, J lost 5 bases, and 15 bases lay in between. Germline CDR1 and CDR2: MDHEN and SYDVKM. The CDR3 DNA sequence: TGTGCCAGCATTCAACAGCCCTGGGATCAGCCCCAGCATTTT. Its protein product is CASIQQPWDQPQHF. Full variable domain (missing parts from reference TRBV28 and TRBJ1-5): DVKVTQSSRYLVKRTGEKVFLECVQDMDHENMFWYRQDPGLGLRLIYFSYDVKMKEKGDIPEGYSVSREKKERFSLILESASTNQTSMYLCASIQQPWDQPQHFGDGTRLSIL.

This clone was seen more than once but under ten times. The V gene is TRBV7-2, the J gene TRBJ1-6; unclear D gene. The CDR3 loop spans 15 amino acids. CDR1 SGHTA and CDR2 FQGNSA come from the germline V gene. V dropped 4 bases and J dropped 7 bases, with 14 bases sitting between them. As DNA, the CDR3 is TGTGCCAGCAGCTCGAGTTCCTTAACCAATTCACCCCTCCACTTT. Translated: CASSSSSLTNSPLHF.

This clone was seen only once. The rearrangement links TRBV5-6 to TRBJ1-4, with D possibly being TRBD1 (6 bases). Deletions cut 3 bases from V and 7 bases from J, with 19 bases between. This CDR3 is 16 amino acids long. Germline CDR1 SGHDT, CDR2 YYEEEE. CDR3 loop: CASSSRAGARGEKLFF. In nucleotides, the CDR3 is TGTGCCAGCAGCTCCCGTGCGGGGGCTCGGGGTGAAAAACTGTTTTTT.